Sequencing of this T cell receptor beta chain was carried out in a study of Graves' ophthalmopathy and Graves' hyperthyroidism. Overall study findings and caveats: Stable hyperthyroidism and ophthalmopathy were told apart by a 13-signature model, which achieved 87.88% sensitivity and around 80% specificity.

CDR1 MNHNS and CDR2 SASEGT come from the germline V gene. Trimming removed 5 bases at V and 10 bases at J, with 12 bases between. CDR3 size: 13 residues. From RNA, the CDR3 regions of TCR beta chains were amplified and sequenced. HTBI primers were employed in first-round RT-PCR, then a second-round multiplex PCR followed. TCRdb re-called the multiplex PCR reads with MiXCR, one entry per CDR3 protein. The sample consists of about 380,000 distinct CDR3 sequences, 15% of them appearing once. The sample holds many counts of this clonotype. The antigen is not known. The sample comprised peripheral blood. The chain employs TRBV6-1 and TRBJ1-6, with TRBD1 as a possible D gene (6 bases). This TCR was recovered from a woman aged 18-35 years with stable Graves' hyperthyroidism. CDR3 coding DNA: TGTGCCAGCAGTACAGGGCCAGACTCACCCCTCCACTTT. The encoded protein is CASSTGPDSPLHF.